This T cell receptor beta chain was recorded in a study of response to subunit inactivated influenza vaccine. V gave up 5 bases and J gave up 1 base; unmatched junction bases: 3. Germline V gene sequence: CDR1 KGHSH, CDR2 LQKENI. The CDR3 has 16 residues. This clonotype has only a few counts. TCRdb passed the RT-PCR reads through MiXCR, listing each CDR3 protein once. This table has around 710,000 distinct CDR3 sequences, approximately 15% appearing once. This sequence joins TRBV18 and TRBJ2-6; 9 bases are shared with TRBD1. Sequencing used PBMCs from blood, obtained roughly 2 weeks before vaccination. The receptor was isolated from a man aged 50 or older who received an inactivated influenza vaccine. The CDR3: CASSSQGASGANVLTF. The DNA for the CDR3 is TGTGCCAGCTCATCACAGGGGGCGTCTGGGGCCAACGTCCTGACTTTC.